What follows are 26 T cell receptor beta chains derived from one specimen sequenced in a study of T cells after yellow fever vaccination. MiXCR, run by TCRdb on the 5' RACE reads, gives a single entry per CDR3 protein. The sample includes some 300,000 distinct CDR3 sequences, around 8.6% of them seen just once. The material was CD4+ T cells sorted from PBMCs, obtained 5 days after the yellow fever booster vaccination. The receptors come from a man between 18 and 29 years old who received the YFV17D yellow fever vaccine.

J is TRBJ2-2 and V is TRBV4-1, with D possibly matching TRBD2 (7 bases). V was cut by 0 bases and J by 6 bases, with 17 bases left in between. The CDR3 is 17 residues long. Germline assignment: CDR1 MGHRA and CDR2 YSYEKL. The CDR3 DNA reads TGCGCCAGCAGCCAAGAGGCCGCACGGGGGGCCCCCGGGGAGCTGTTTTTT. Its translation is CASSQEAARGAPGELFF.

This clonotype was counted between two and nine times. This sequence joins TRBV5-1 and TRBJ2-4; 8 bases are a match to TRBD1. The CDR3 contains 14 residues. In germline, CDR1 is SGHRS, CDR2 YFSETQ. V lost 5 bases and J lost 8; bases outside the gene matches: 9. The CDR3 DNA sequence: TGCGCCAGCAGGCAACAGGGGGTTGGGGACATTCAGTACTTC. Translation: CASRQQGVGDIQYF.

The V gene is TRBV4-3, the J gene TRBJ1-3; D not resolved. Germline V gene data show CDR1 as LGHNA and CDR2 as YSLEER. This CDR3 contains 14 residues. V lost 3 bases and J lost 0, with 6 bases in between. The CDR3 DNA reads as TGCGCCAGCAGCCACTCTTCCTCTGGAAACACCATATATTTT. Its translation is CASSHSSSGNTIYF.

The V gene is TRBV12-3 or TRBV12-4, the J gene TRBJ2-7; TRBD1 might be the D (6 bases). The V and J ends lost 0 bases and 7 bases respectively, with 16 bases between them. This CDR3 region has 15 residues. This CDR3 is CASSLADSQKGEQYF. CDR3 DNA sequence: TGTGCCAGCAGTTTAGCGGACAGTCAAAAGGGGGAGCAGTACTTC.

The chain recombines TRBV11-2 with TRBJ1-4, with D possibly TRBD1 on 5 matching bases. This CDR3 contains 16 residues. Trimming took 0 bases from V and 6 from J, leaving 14 bases between them. Germline CDR1 is SGHAT and CDR2 is FQNNGV. The CDR3 region has the DNA TGTGCCAGCAGCTTAGAAGCCGACAGTCCTTATGAAAAACTGTTTTTT. This sequence encodes CASSLEADSPYEKLFF. The complete variable domain, with remaining parts taken from reference TRBV11-2 and TRBJ1-4, reads EAGVAQSPRYKIIEKRQSVAFWCNPISGHATLYWYQQILGQGPKLLIQFQNNGVVDDSQLPKDRFSAERLKGVDSTLKIQPAKLEDSAVYLCASSLEADSPYEKLFFGSGTQLSVL.

A few counts support this clonotype. The chain links TRBV5-1 to TRBJ1-1; D is unclear. Trimming cost V 3 bases and J 1 base, with 10 bases left between them. The CDR3 sequence is 14 residues long. CDR1 SGHRS and CDR2 YFSETQ come from the germline V gene. This CDR3 reads CASSSSTGNTEAFF. CDR3 coding DNA: TGCGCCAGCAGCTCTTCTACGGGGAACACTGAAGCTTTCTTT. The complete variable domain, with remaining parts taken from reference TRBV5-1 and TRBJ1-1, reads KAGVTQTPRYLIKTRGQQVTLSCSPISGHRSVSWYQQTPGQGLQFLFEYFSETQRNKGNFPGRFSGRQFSNSRSEMNVSTLELGDSALYLCASSSSTGNTEAFFGQGTRLTVV.

There are a few counts of this clonotype. The J gene is TRBJ2-5, the V gene TRBV20-1; 13 positions agree with TRBD2. There are 13 residues in the CDR3. Germline CDR1 is DFQATT and CDR2 is SNEGSKA (reference sequence). The CDR3 reads CSGLAGVRETQYF. As DNA, the CDR3 is TGCAGCGGACTAGCGGGGGTACGTGAGACCCAGTACTTC.

The rearrangement uses TRBV27 and TRBJ2-1, with 12 bases fitting TRBD2. The CDR3 is 14 amino acids. J gave up 8 bases and V 6 bases, and 5 bases lay outside the gene matches. CDR1 is MNHEY and CDR2 is SMNVEV in the germline V gene (reference sequence). CDR3 coding DNA: TGTGCCAGCAGGCTAGCGGGGGGGAACGATGAGCAGTTCTTC. Amino acids: CASRLAGGNDEQFF.

This clonotype has only a few counts. J is TRBJ2-4 and V is TRBV20-1; the match to TRBD1 covers 8 bases. The CDR3 extends over 15 amino acids. Germline CDR1 reads DFQATT; CDR2 reads SNEGSKA (reference sequence). The V and J ends lost 4 bases and 0 bases, in that order; junction bases with no gene match: 5. CDR3 bases: TGCAGTGCTATTGACAGGGGACTAGCCAAAAACATTCAGTACTTC. It is translated as CSAIDRGLAKNIQYF.

This clonotype was found many times. This chain uses TRBV18 with TRBJ2-4; 7 bases match TRBD1. Germline lookup yields CDR1 KGHSH and CDR2 LQKENI. The CDR3 consists of 15 residues. V lost 3 bases, J lost 2 bases, and 4 bases stayed unmatched. The CDR3 bases are TGTGCCAGCTCACCTCTGACAGGGCCCAAAAACATTCAGTACTTC. Its translation: CASSPLTGPKNIQYF.

This clonotype has a count of ten or more. The chain uses TRBV4-3 and TRBJ1-1; D ambiguous. Germline V CDR1 and CDR2: LGHNA, YSLEER. There are 12 residues in the CDR3. V was shortened by 1 base and J by 5 bases, with 5 bases between the two germline ends. For the CDR3, the DNA is TGCGCCAGCAGCCAAGTAGGGACTGAAGCTTTCTTT. This encodes CASSQVGTEAFF.

The V and J genes are TRBV29-1 and TRBJ2-6; weak D call: TRBD2 (7 bases). Germline loops: CDR1 SQVTM, CDR2 ANQGSEA. Deletions cut 6 bases from V and 2 bases from J, with 11 bases between. The CDR3 is made up of 14 amino acids. For the CDR3, the DNA is TGCAGCGTAACAGGGAGGGCTGGGGCCAACGTCCTGACTTTC. This encodes CSVTGRAGANVLTF.

This clonotype was counted a few times. V and J are TRBV7-2 and TRBJ1-3, with TRBD1 as a possible D gene (6 bases). From germline, CDR1 is SGHTA and CDR2 FQGNSA. Trimming left V 5 bases short and J 5 bases short, with 19 bases between. CDR3 size: 16 residues. CDR3 bases: TGTGCCAGCAGCCCACAGGGTTTGGTAGAGAGAAACACCATATATTTT. Protein product: CASSPQGLVERNTIYF.

This clonotype was observed at least ten times. A read error may produce the germline difference seen at one junction end. This sequence joins TRBV9 and TRBJ2-1; tentative D call: TRBD1 (6 bases). The CDR3 consists of 15 residues. Per the germline V gene, CDR1 is SGDLS and CDR2 is YYNGEE. CDR3 in DNA: TGTGCCAGCAGCGTCGGGGACATGGAAGGGACACCCGAGATCTTC. This translates into CASSVGDMEGTPEIF.

This clonotype occurred many times. The chain links TRBV5-1 to TRBJ2-5; D may be TRBD2 (6 bases). There are 17 residues in the CDR3. V was pared by 0 bases and J by 0 bases, with 15 bases between. Germline loops: CDR1 SGHRS, CDR2 YFSETQ. The CDR3 nucleotides read TGCGCCAGCAGCTTGGTGTCGGGGAGGTGGTACCAAGAGACCCAGTACTTC. It is translated as CASSLVSGRWYQETQYF. The full variable domain, completed using reference TRBV5-1 and TRBJ2-5, is KAGVTQTPRYLIKTRGQQVTLSCSPISGHRSVSWYQQTPGQGLQFLFEYFSETQRNKGNFPGRFSGRQFSNSRSEMNVSTLELGDSALYLCASSLVSGRWYQETQYFGPGTRLLVL.

This clonotype was counted ten times or more. This rearrangement joins TRBV7-3 to TRBJ2-2, with 11 bases aligning to TRBD1. V gave up 3 bases and J gave up 4 bases; unmatched junction bases: 10. The CDR3 is 18 amino acids. Germline V CDR1 and CDR2: SGHTA, FQGTGA. The DNA of the CDR3 is TGTGCCAGCAGCTTCTCCGGACAGGGGGCGCGCAGCACCGGGGAGCTGTTTTTT. Its protein product is CASSFSGQGARSTGELFF.

This clonotype appeared many times. This sequence joins TRBV6-2 or TRBV6-3 and TRBJ2-7, with unresolved D. Germline-derived CDR1 and CDR2 are MNHEY and SVGEGT. V was pared by 2 bases and J by 5 bases, with 7 bases between. This CDR3 comprises 12 residues. This chain's CDR3 is CASSYRAHEQYV. CDR3 in DNA: TGTGCCAGCAGTTACCGGGCTCACGAGCAGTACGTC.

The chain is built from TRBV24-1 and TRBJ1-1; D is possibly TRBD1 (5 bases). The CDR3 totals 15 residues. Per germline, CDR1 KGHDR and CDR2 SFDVKD. V lost 7 bases and J 1 base, leaving 15 bases between the germline ends. Here the CDR3 reads CATRAPGSGNTEAFF. CDR3 bases: TGTGCCACCAGGGCCCCAGGGTCGGGGAACACTGAAGCTTTCTTT.

In this sample, this clonotype turned up a few times. This sequence joins TRBV20-1 and TRBJ2-7, with D maybe TRBD1 (5 bases). In germline, CDR1 is DFQATT, CDR2 SNEGSKA (reference sequence). The V and J ends lost 0 bases and 7 bases respectively, with 13 bases between them. The CDR3 sequence is 13 residues long. CDR3 amino acids: CSARDEGVGEQYV. For the CDR3, the DNA is TGCAGTGCTAGAGATGAAGGGGTGGGTGAGCAGTACGTC.

This clonotype appeared a few times. The chain couples TRBV7-7 to TRBJ2-1; tentative D call: TRBD1 (6 bases). Trimming left V 5 bases short and J 9 bases short, with 17 bases between. This CDR3 is built from 14 residues. CDR1 and CDR2 from the germline V gene are SSHAT and FNYEAQ (reference sequence). CDR3 loop: CASSPPGDKAEQFF. The DNA of the CDR3 is TGTGCCAGCAGCCCCCCCGGGGACAAAGCTGAGCAGTTCTTC.

V usage is TRBV21-1 and J usage is TRBJ1-5. TRBV21-1 counts as a pseudogene. This CDR3 is built from 8 residues. The CDR3 loop is CEKQPQHF. The CDR3 DNA follows: TGCGAAAAACAGCCCCAGCATTTT.

V usage is TRBV29-1 and J usage is TRBJ2-1; no definite D call. Germline assignment: CDR1 SQVTM and CDR2 ANQGSEA. Trimming cost V 4 bases and J 6 bases, with 4 bases left between them. This CDR3 spans 10 amino acids. The CDR3 reads CSVGSNEQFF. The CDR3 DNA reads as TGCAGCGTTGGTTCCAATGAGCAGTTCTTC.

In its sample, this clonotype was seen many times. V usage is TRBV5-1 and J usage is TRBJ2-2; D may be TRBD1 (6 bases). CDR1 SGHRS and CDR2 YFSETQ come from the germline V gene. The length of the CDR3 is 14 residues. Trimming removed 7 bases from V and 0 bases from J, with 10 bases in between. Here the CDR3 DNA reads TGCGCCAGCTTCAGGGGATCGAACACCGGGGAGCTGTTTTTT. Protein product: CASFRGSNTGELFF.

The V and J genes are TRBV6-2 or TRBV6-3 and TRBJ1-5; D gene unclear. This CDR3 spans 16 amino acids. Looked up from germline, CDR1 is MNHEY and CDR2 is SVGEGT. The V end lost 0 bases, the J end lost 0 bases, and 9 bases lay between the germline ends. The CDR3 DNA follows: TGTGCCAGCAGTTACTCGAGGGAGGTTAGCAATCAGCCCCAGCATTTT. It translates to CASSYSREVSNQPQHF.

The CDR3: CASSQDLTASRTDTQYF. As DNA, the CDR3 is TGCGCCAGCAGCCAAGATTTAACAGCCTCTCGCACAGATACGCAGTATTTT. This chain connects TRBV4-3 to TRBJ2-3; D unresolved. Trimming removed 0 bases at V and 1 base at J, with 14 bases between. CDR1 LGHNA and CDR2 YSLEER come from the germline V gene. The CDR3 sequence is 17 residues long.

The chain carries TRBV6-2 or TRBV6-3 and TRBJ2-3; 8 bases are a match to TRBD1. There are 14 residues in the CDR3. The V segment lost 3 bases and the J segment 5 bases; nucleotides outside the gene matches: 4. Germline CDR1 MNHEY, CDR2 SVGEGT. The CDR3 nucleotides are TGTGCCAGCAGTTATGCGGGGACAGGAGATACGCAGTATTTT. Protein: CASSYAGTGDTQYF.